A single sample is the source of the 5 T cell receptor beta chains below, sequenced in a study of shared clonotypes between healthy human individuals. Clones were sequenced by immunoSEQ multiplex PCR, and TCRdb holds only the in-frame ones, with some missing. Of more than 1.2 million clones in the sample, 98% were seen once. The source material was naive CD4+ T cells sorted from blood. The subset here: CD45RA+ positively selected. The receptors were sampled from a young man in good health.

This chain joins TRBV5-1 and TRBJ1-2, with TRBD1 matching 11 bases. CDR3 size: 15 residues. V trimming: 1 base; J trimming: 7 bases; junction bases outside the gene matches: 6. Germline V gene data show CDR1 as SGHRS and CDR2 as YFSETQ. CDR3 nucleotide sequence: TGCGCCAGCAGCTTGCCGGGACAGGGGGGAGGTGGCTACACCTTC. Translating gives CASSLPGQGGGGYTF.

This chain uses TRBV5-1 with TRBJ2-3; D is unresolved. The CDR3 consists of 14 residues. Looked up from germline, CDR1 is SGHRS and CDR2 is YFSETQ. Trimming took 0 bases from V and 3 from J, leaving 8 bases between them. In nucleotides, the CDR3 is TGCGCCAGCAGCTTGGTCCTGGCTACAGATACGCAGTATTTT. Its protein is CASSLVLATDTQYF.

The V gene is TRBV30, the J gene TRBJ1-2; D remains unclear. CDR1 is GTSNPN, CDR2 SVGIG, per germline (reference sequence). The length of the CDR3 is 10 residues. CDR3: CGAGTYGYTF. CDR3 sequence (DNA): TGTGGGGCCGGAACCTATGGCTACACCTTC.

This clone was found once. This rearrangement joins TRBV5-5 to TRBJ1-2, with 11 bases that match TRBD1. The junction had 5 bases not matched to a gene; V was cut back by 6 bases and J by 7 bases. Germline V gene sequence: CDR1 SGHKS, CDR2 YYEKEE (reference sequence). This CDR3 region has 13 residues. The CDR3 reads CASNLGQGVGYTF. In DNA form, the CDR3 reads TGTGCCAGCAATCTGGGACAGGGGGTTGGCTACACCTTC.

The chain is built from TRBV6-5 and TRBJ2-7, with D unclear. Germline V gene lookup returns CDR1 MNHEY and CDR2 SVGAGI. CDR3 length equals 15 residues. V was cut by 0 bases and J by 0 bases, with 9 bases left in between. CDR3: CASSYSRFFSYEQYF. The CDR3 DNA reads as TGTGCCAGCAGTTACTCAAGGTTTTTCTCCTACGAGCAGTACTTC.